The text below deals with one T cell receptor (beta chain). This specimen belongs to a study of blood T cell repertoires in COVID-19. Study-level information: The United States, Italy and Spain provided the acute and convalescent COVID-19 samples.

This CDR3 is built from 14 residues. V lost 3 bases and J 8 bases, leaving 17 bases between the germline ends. Germline CDR1 is SQVTM and CDR2 is ANQGSEA. The method was immunoSEQ multiplex PCR; TCRdb's version includes in-frame clones alone and lacks a portion of them. The table lists roughly 99,000 clones, approximately 85% of them singletons. The source is a woman of 80 years or more with active or convalescent COVID-19. The chain uses TRBV29-1 and TRBJ1-3; perhaps TRBD1 as D (5 bases). Sequencing was carried out using peripheral blood. This CDR3 is CSVELTDSWDTIYF. The CDR3 DNA follows: TGCAGCGTTGAGTTGACAGATTCTTGGGACACCATATATTTT.